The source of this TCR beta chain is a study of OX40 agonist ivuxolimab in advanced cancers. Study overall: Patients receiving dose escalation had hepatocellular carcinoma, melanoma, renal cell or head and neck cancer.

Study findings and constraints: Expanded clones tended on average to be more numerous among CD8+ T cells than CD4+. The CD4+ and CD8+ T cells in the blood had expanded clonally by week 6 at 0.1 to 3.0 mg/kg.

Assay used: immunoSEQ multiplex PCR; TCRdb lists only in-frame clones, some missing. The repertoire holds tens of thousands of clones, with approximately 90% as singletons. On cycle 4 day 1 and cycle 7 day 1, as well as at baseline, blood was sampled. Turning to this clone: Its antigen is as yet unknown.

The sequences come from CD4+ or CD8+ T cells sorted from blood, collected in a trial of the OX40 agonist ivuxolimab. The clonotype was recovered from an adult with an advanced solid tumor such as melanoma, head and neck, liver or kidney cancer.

The CDR3 DNA reads as TGTGCCACCCGACAGGGGTGGTACTACGAGCAGTACTTC. It codes for CATRQGWYYEQYF. The V gene is TRBV6-5, the J gene TRBJ2-7, with 8 bases lining up with TRBD1. The V gene end was trimmed by 10 bases and the J gene end by 3 bases; junction bases not matched to a gene: 8. The CDR3 extends over 13 amino acids. CDR1 is MNHEY, CDR2 SVGAGI, per germline.